The subject of this entry is one T cell receptor (beta chain). The germline V gene has CDR1 SGHVS and CDR2 FQNEAQ. CDR3 size: 14 residues. V dropped 1 base and J dropped 5 bases, with 11 bases sitting between them. TCRdb's copy holds only in-frame clones and misses some; the assay was immunoSEQ multiplex PCR. The profile shows about 210,000 clones, roughly four fifths of them singletons. The sample comes from a study of blood T cell repertoires in COVID-19. Study as a whole: Whether acute or convalescent, the COVID-19 samples came from the United States, Italy and Spain.

The TCR was taken from a man aged 35 to 55 who had recovered from COVID-19. The chain joins TRBV7-8 to TRBJ1-1; possible D gene TRBD1, 6 bases. The sequenced sample consisted of PBMCs or T cells enriched from blood (not recorded which). CDR3 coding DNA: TGTGCCAGCAGCTTAGGGGGGCGGGTAACTGAAGCTTTCTTT. Residues: CASSLGGRVTEAFF.